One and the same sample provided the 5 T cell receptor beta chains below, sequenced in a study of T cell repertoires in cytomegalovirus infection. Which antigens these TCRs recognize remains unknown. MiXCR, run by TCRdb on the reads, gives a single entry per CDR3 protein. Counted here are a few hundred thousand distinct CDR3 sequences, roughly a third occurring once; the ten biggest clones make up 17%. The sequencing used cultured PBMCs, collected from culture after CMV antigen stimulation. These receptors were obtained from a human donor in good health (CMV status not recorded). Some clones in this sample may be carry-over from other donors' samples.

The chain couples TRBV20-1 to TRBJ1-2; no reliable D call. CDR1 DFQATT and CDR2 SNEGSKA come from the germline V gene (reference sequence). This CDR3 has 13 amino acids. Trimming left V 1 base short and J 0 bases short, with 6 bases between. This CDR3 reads CSARGGSNYGYTF. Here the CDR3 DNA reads TGCAGTGCTAGAGGTGGATCTAACTATGGCTACACCTTC.

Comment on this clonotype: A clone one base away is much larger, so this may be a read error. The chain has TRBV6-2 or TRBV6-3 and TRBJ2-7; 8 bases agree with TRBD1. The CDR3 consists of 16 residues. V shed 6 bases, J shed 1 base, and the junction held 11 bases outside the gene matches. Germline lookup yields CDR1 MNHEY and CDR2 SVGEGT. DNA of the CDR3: TGTGCCAGCAGCGGATCCGGGACAGGCTATTCCTACGAGCAGTACGTC. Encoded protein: CASSGSGTGYSYEQYV.

This CDR3 is CASRWEKTVYTGELFF. CDR3 sequence (DNA): TGTGCCAGTAGATGGGAGAAAACAGTGTACACCGGGGAGCTGTTTTTT. The rearrangement joins TRBV19 to TRBJ2-2, with D possibly TRBD2 on 5 matching bases. V was clipped by 6 bases and J by 3 bases, with 17 bases between them. Germline-derived CDR1 and CDR2 are LNHDA and SQIVND (reference sequence). The CDR3 loop spans 16 amino acids.

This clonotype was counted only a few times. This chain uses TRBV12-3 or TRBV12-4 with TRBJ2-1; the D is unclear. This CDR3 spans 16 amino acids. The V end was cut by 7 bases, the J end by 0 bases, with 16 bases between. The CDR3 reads CASTAGAQSSYNEQFF. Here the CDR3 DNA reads TGTGCCAGCACCGCCGGCGCCCAGAGCTCCTACAATGAGCAGTTCTTC.

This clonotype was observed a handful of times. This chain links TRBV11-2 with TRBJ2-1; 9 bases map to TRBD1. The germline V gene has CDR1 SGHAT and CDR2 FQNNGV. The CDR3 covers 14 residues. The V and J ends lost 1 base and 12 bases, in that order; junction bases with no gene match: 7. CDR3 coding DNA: TGTGCCAGCAGCTTAGGGGGACAGGGCCGGTGGCAGTTCTTC. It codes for CASSLGGQGRWQFF.